This entry lists 20 T cell receptor beta chains sequenced from one sample in a study of shared clonotypes between healthy human individuals. TCRdb's copy holds only in-frame clones and misses some; the assay was immunoSEQ multiplex PCR. The sample has 2.5 million or so clones; roughly nine tenths are singletons. The specimen was naive CD4+ T cells sorted from blood. The subset denotes: CD45RA+ positively selected. These receptors all stem from a man aged 18 to 29 in good health.

This sequence joins TRBV2 and TRBJ2-5; D gene ambiguous. V gave up 4 bases and J gave up 3 bases, with 12 bases separating them. The germline gives CDR1 SNHLY, CDR2 FYNNEI. CDR3 length: 14 residues. CDR3 region: CASSVILGKETQYF. As DNA, the CDR3 is TGTGCCAGCAGTGTGATCTTGGGCAAAGAGACCCAGTACTTC.

The rearrangement uses TRBV7-2 and TRBJ2-7; 10 bases match TRBD2. The CDR3 is made up of 15 amino acids. J lost 2 bases, V lost 5 bases, and 6 bases had no gene match. Germline CDR1 reads SGHTA; CDR2 reads FQGNSA. This CDR3 reads CASSLSGGITYEQYF. Here the CDR3 DNA reads TGTGCCAGCAGCCTTAGCGGGGGGATAACCTACGAGCAGTACTTC.

The CDR3 DNA reads as TGTGCCAGCTCACCTAGCCTAGCGGGAGAGGGTGAGCAGTTCTTC. This encodes CASSPSLAGEGEQFF. The chain uses TRBV18 and TRBJ2-1; 10 nucleotides line up with TRBD2. The CDR3 extends over 15 amino acids. V shed 3 bases and J 9 bases; nucleotides not matched to a gene: 8. Germline values: CDR1 KGHSH, CDR2 LQKENI.

This chain uses TRBV15 with TRBJ2-1, with D maybe TRBD2 (6 bases). V lost 1 base and J lost 0, with 13 bases in between. This CDR3 contains 17 residues. From germline, CDR1 is LNHNV and CDR2 YYDKDF (reference sequence). CDR3 in amino acids: CATSRVKRVSSYNEQFF. The CDR3, as DNA: TGTGCCACCAGCAGAGTGAAGCGGGTGAGCTCCTACAATGAGCAGTTCTTC.

The chain has TRBV28 and TRBJ2-7; 9 positions match TRBD1. Germline CDR1 is MDHEN and CDR2 is SYDVKM. The CDR3 loop spans 14 amino acids. Unmatched junction bases numbered 4, after V lost 4 bases and J lost 3 bases. CDR3 DNA: TGTGCCAGCAGTTACCGGACAGGGGTCTACGAGCAGTACTTC. Translating gives CASSYRTGVYEQYF.

V and J are TRBV9 and TRBJ1-1, with D uncertain. The CDR3 sequence is 15 residues long. With 4 bases removed from V and 6 bases from J, the gap between germline ends came to 19 bases. Germline loops: CDR1 SGDLS, CDR2 YYNGEE. The chain's CDR3 is CASSQRPTERAEAFF. DNA of the CDR3: TGTGCCAGCAGCCAGCGCCCGACGGAACGGGCTGAAGCTTTCTTT.

The chain uses TRBV6-1 and TRBJ1-1; a weak D match, TRBD1 (5 bases). The V and J ends lost 6 bases and 2 bases respectively, with 13 bases between them. This CDR3 is 14 amino acids long. Germline-derived CDR1 and CDR2 are MNHNS and SASEGT. The CDR3 loop is CASRGGDPNTEAFF. In nucleotides, the CDR3 is TGTGCCAGCAGGGGGGGGGATCCAAACACTGAAGCTTTCTTT.

The chain joins TRBV7-2 to TRBJ2-5; possible D gene TRBD2, 6 bases. The CDR3 length is 15 residues. Germline CDR1 reads SGHTA; CDR2 reads FQGNSA. Trimming removed 5 bases at V and 5 bases at J, with 18 bases between. The CDR3 spells CASSAFRRARETQYF. As DNA, the CDR3 is TGTGCCAGCAGCGCCTTTCGGAGGGCCCGGGAGACCCAGTACTTC.

Comment on this clone: Because the CDR3 is missing its conserved closing phenylalanine or tryptophan, this is likely a read error. No DNA is shown, since the ends of the CDR3 on it are uncertain; the CDR3 is the one TCRdb lists. The chain links TRBV28 to TRBJ1-6; the tabulated D call, TRBD1, remains unverified against the DNA. The CDR3 sequence runs 12 residues, both termini included. The germline CDR1 and CDR2 sequences are MDHEN and SYDVKM. The CDR3 reads CASSQGWDRCEY.

The chain joins TRBV7-2 to TRBJ2-7; 8 nucleotides match TRBD2. The germline gives CDR1 SGHTA, CDR2 FQGNSA. J gave up 5 bases and V 5 bases, and 5 bases lay outside the gene matches. This CDR3 contains 13 residues. The CDR3 DNA reads TGTGCCAGCAGCCGGGAGGGGAACCACGAGCAGTACTTC. Its translation is CASSREGNHEQYF.

The CDR3 DNA reads TGTGCCAGCAGCTTAGTGCGGGAGAGGTTCAATGAGCAGTTCTTC. This sequence encodes CASSLVRERFNEQFF. The chain carries TRBV11-3 and TRBJ2-1; 7 bases agree with TRBD2. J gave up 6 bases and V 1 base, and 6 bases lay outside the gene matches. This CDR3 has 15 residues. Germline V lookup: CDR1 SGHNT, CDR2 YENEEA.

The V and J genes are TRBV29-1 and TRBJ2-5; D may match TRBD1 or TRBD2 (5 bases each). Trimming cost V 4 bases and J 4 bases, with 13 bases left between them. Germline values: CDR1 SQVTM, CDR2 ANQGSEA. The CDR3 runs 13 residues. CDR3: CSVARDPGETQYF. The CDR3 DNA is TGCAGCGTTGCAAGGGACCCGGGAGAGACCCAGTACTTC. Together with reference TRBV29-1 and TRBJ2-5, the CDR3 gives the full variable domain: SAVISQKPSRDICQRGTSLTIQCQVDSQVTMMFWYRQQPGQSLTLIATANQGSEATYESGFVIDKFPISRPNLTFSTLTVSNMSPEDSSIYLCSVARDPGETQYFGPGTRLLVL.

The chain couples TRBV19 to TRBJ1-1; 7 positions match TRBD1. The trim removed 3 bases at V and 3 bases at J, leaving 10 bases unmatched. Germline V lookup: CDR1 LNHDA, CDR2 SQIVND (reference sequence). The CDR3 has 16 amino acids. This CDR3 is CASSIDRVEGDTEAFF. Written as DNA, the CDR3 is TGTGCCAGTAGTATTGACAGGGTCGAGGGGGACACTGAAGCTTTCTTT.

The chain links TRBV30 to TRBJ2-5; a weak D match, TRBD2 (5 bases). The ends were cut back, 5 bases at V and 5 bases at J, with 15 bases in the middle. The CDR3 is 13 residues long. The germline CDR1 and CDR2 sequences are GTSNPN and SVGIG (reference sequence). DNA of the CDR3: TGTGCCTGGCAGGTGGGGTGGAGGGAGACCCAGTACTTC. Protein: CAWQVGWRETQYF.

This rearrangement joins TRBV4-1 to TRBJ2-7; tentatively, D is TRBD1 (6 bases). V was clipped by 4 bases and J by 4 bases, with 23 bases between them. The CDR3 loop spans 17 amino acids. CDR1 is MGHRA, CDR2 YSYEKL, per germline. This CDR3 is CASSPKSITGHAYEQYF. CDR3 coding DNA: TGCGCCAGCAGCCCTAAGTCAATAACGGGACATGCGTACGAGCAGTACTTC.

Concerning this clone: Other DNA sequences within the sample encode an identical CDR3. The J gene is TRBJ1-4, the V gene TRBV6-5; 10 positions match TRBD1. V lost 0 bases and J lost 8; bases outside the gene matches: 3. The CDR3 sequence is 15 residues long. Germline CDR1 reads MNHEY; CDR2 reads SVGAGI. As DNA, the CDR3 is TGTGCCAGCAGTTACTCGGGGACAGGGGTAGAAAAACTGTTTTTT. It translates to CASSYSGTGVEKLFF.

V usage is TRBV2 and J usage is TRBJ2-7; the D gene is possibly TRBD2 (6 bases). Between the trimmed V and J ends, which lost 7 bases and 4 bases, there was a span of 8 bases. The CDR3 consists of 11 residues. CDR1 is SNHLY and CDR2 is FYNNEI in the germline V gene. CDR3 bases: TGTGCCAGCAACGGGGGATACGAGCAGTACTTC. Translating it yields CASNGGYEQYF.

A note on this clone: Other nucleotide sequences from this sample produce the same CDR3. V and J are TRBV6-6 and TRBJ1-6; weak D call: TRBD1 (6 bases). Germline lookup yields CDR1 MNHNY and CDR2 SVGAGI (reference sequence). Trimming removed 3 bases from V and 8 bases from J, with 8 bases in between. This CDR3 is 13 amino acids long. DNA for the CDR3: TGTGCCAGCAGTTATCCAGGGGATTCACCCCTCCACTTT. Protein sequence: CASSYPGDSPLHF.

This rearrangement joins TRBV7-8 to TRBJ1-6, with a possible D match to TRBD1 (5 bases). The CDR3 has 19 residues. CDR1 is SGHVS and CDR2 is FQNEAQ in the germline V gene. V was trimmed by 3 bases and J by 2 bases, leaving 20 bases between them. CDR3 residues: CASSFARNRKRAYNSPLHF. DNA of the CDR3: TGTGCCAGCAGCTTCGCCCGTAACAGGAAACGGGCCTATAATTCACCCCTCCACTTT.

The chain joins TRBV5-4 to TRBJ1-1; D is perhaps TRBD1 (5 bases). The CDR3 length is 14 residues. CDR1 SGHNT and CDR2 YYREEE come from the germline V gene (reference sequence). V was clipped by 3 bases and J by 1 base, with 10 bases between them. CDR3 protein: CASSSWDGNTEAFF. The CDR3 coding sequence is TGTGCCAGCAGCTCCTGGGACGGGAACACTGAAGCTTTCTTT.